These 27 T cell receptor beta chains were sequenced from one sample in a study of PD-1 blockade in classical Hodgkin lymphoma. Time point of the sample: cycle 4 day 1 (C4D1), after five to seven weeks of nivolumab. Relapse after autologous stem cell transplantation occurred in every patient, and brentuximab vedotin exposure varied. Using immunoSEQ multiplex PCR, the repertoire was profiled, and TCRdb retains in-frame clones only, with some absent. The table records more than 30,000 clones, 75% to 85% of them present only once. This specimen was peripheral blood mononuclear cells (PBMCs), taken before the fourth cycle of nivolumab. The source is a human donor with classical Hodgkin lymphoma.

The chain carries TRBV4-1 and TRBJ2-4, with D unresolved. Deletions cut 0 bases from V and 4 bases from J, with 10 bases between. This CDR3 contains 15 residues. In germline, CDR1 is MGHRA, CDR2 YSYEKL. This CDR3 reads CASSQELTRKNIQYF. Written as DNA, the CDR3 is TGCGCCAGCAGCCAAGAATTAACCAGAAAAAACATTCAGTACTTC.

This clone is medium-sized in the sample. CDR3 sequence reads: CASSARGQSQPQHF. CDR3 DNA: TGTGCCAGCAGTGCCAGGGGGCAGAGTCAGCCCCAGCATTTT. The J gene is TRBJ1-5, the V gene TRBV6-1; TRBD1 agrees at 8 bases. The length of the CDR3 is 14 residues. Trimming removed 4 bases from V and 6 bases from J; junction bases left unmatched: 5. CDR1 is MNHNS and CDR2 is SASEGT in the germline V gene.

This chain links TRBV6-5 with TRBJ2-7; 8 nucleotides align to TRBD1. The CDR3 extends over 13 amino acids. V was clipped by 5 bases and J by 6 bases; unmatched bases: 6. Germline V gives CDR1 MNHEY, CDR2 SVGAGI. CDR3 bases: TGTGCCAGCAGTCGGACAGGGTTGGGCGAGCAGTACTTC. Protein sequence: CASSRTGLGEQYF.

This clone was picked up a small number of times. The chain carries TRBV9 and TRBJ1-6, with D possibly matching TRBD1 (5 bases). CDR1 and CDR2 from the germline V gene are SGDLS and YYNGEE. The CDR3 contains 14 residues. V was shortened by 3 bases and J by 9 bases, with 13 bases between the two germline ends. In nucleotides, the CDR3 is TGTGCCAGCAGCGCTCGATCAGACAGTTCACCCCTCCACTTT. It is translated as CASSARSDSSPLHF.

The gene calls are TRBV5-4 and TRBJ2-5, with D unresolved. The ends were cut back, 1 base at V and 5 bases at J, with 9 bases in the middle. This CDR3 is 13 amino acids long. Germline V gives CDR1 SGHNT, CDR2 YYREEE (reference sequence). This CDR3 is CASSLLVGETQYF. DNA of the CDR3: TGTGCCAGCAGCTTGTTAGTGGGTGAGACCCAGTACTTC.

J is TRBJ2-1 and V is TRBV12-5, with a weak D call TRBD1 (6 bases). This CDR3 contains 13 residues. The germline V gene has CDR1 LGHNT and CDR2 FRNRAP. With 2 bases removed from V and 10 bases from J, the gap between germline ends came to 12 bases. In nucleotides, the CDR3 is TGTGCTAGTGGTTTGAACCGGGACACCGAGCAGTTCTTC. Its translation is CASGLNRDTEQFF.

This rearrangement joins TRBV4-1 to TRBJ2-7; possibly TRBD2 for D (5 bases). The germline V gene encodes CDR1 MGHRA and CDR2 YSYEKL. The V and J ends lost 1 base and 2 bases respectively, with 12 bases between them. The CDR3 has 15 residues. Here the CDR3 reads CASSQGSGDTYEQYF. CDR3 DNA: TGCGCCAGCAGCCAAGGAAGCGGTGATACCTACGAGCAGTACTTC.

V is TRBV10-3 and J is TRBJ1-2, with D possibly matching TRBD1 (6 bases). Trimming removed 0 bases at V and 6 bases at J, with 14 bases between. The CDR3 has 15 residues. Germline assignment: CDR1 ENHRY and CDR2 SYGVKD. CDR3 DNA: TGTGCCATCAGTGAGTCGAGAACAGGGCTCGATGGCTACACCTTC. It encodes CAISESRTGLDGYTF.

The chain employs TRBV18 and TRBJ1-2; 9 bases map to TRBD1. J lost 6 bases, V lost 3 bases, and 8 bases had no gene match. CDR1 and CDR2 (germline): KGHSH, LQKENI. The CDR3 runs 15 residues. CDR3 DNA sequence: TGTGCCAGCTCACCTACGGGACAGGGTGGAAATGGCTACACCTTC. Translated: CASSPTGQGGNGYTF.

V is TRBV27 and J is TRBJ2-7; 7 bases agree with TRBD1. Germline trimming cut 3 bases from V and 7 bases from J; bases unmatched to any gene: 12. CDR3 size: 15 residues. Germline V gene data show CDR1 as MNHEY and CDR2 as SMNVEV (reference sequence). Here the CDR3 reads CASSFLGQVLGEQYF. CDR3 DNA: TGTGCCAGCAGTTTCCTAGGACAGGTCCTCGGGGAGCAGTACTTC.

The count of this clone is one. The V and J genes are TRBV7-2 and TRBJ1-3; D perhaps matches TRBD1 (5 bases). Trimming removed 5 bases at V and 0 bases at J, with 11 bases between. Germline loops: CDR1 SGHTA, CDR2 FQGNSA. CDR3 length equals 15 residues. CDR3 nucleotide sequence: TGTGCCAGCAGCCGCGACAGTAGCTCTGGAAACACCATATATTTT. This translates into CASSRDSSSGNTIYF.

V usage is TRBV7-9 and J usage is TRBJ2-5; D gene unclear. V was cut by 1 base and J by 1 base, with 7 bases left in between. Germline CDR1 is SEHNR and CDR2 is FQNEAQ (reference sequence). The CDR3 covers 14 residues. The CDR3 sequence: CASSLGAGQETQYF. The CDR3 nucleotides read TGTGCCAGCAGCTTAGGGGCAGGCCAAGAGACCCAGTACTTC.

CDR3 region: CASKGQRVNGELFF. CDR3 bases: TGTGCCAGCAAGGGGCAGAGGGTAAACGGGGAGCTGTTTTTT. The V call is TRBV11-2, the J call TRBJ2-2; D is possibly TRBD1 or TRBD2 (5 bases each). V lost 7 bases and J 7 bases, leaving 16 bases between the germline ends. This CDR3 comprises 14 residues. Germline values: CDR1 SGHAT, CDR2 FQNNGV.

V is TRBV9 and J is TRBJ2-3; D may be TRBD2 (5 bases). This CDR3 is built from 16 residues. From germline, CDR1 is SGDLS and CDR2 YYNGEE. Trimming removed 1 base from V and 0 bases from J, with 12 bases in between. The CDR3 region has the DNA TGTGCCAGCAGCGTAAGAGGGCCCCCGAGCACAGATACGCAGTATTTT. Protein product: CASSVRGPPSTDTQYF.

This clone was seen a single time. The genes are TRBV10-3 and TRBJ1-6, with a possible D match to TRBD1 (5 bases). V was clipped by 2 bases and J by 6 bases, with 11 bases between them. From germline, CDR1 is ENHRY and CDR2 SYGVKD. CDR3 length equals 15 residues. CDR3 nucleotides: TGTGCCATCAGTGAGCGGCCAGGGATTAATTCACCCCTCCACTTT. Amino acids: CAISERPGINSPLHF.

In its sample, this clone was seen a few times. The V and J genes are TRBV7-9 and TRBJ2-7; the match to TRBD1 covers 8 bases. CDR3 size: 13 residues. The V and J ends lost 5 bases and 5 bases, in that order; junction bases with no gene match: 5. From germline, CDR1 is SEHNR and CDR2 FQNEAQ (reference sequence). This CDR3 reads CASSGQGGNEQYF. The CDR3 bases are TGTGCCAGCAGCGGACAGGGAGGCAACGAGCAGTACTTC.

The CDR3 here is CASSFQSRAETQYF. Written as DNA, the CDR3 is TGTGCCAGCAGCTTCCAAAGTAGGGCAGAGACCCAGTACTTC. The chain couples TRBV7-2 to TRBJ2-5; no firm D call. This CDR3 has 14 residues. V was shortened by 3 bases and J by 4 bases, with 12 bases between the two germline ends. Germline V gene sequence: CDR1 SGHTA, CDR2 FQGNSA.

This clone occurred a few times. Written as DNA, the CDR3 is TGTGCCAGTAGTATTTACAACACTGAAGCTTTCTTT. It codes for CASSIYNTEAFF. This sequence joins TRBV19 and TRBJ1-1; D uncertain. Germline-derived CDR1 and CDR2 are LNHDA and SQIVND (reference sequence). V was pared by 3 bases and J by 2 bases, with 4 bases between. This CDR3 is built from 12 residues.

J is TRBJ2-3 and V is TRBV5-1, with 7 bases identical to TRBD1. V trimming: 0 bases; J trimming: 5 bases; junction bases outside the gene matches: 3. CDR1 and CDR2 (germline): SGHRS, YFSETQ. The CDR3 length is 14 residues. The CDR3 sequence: CASSLDRGKDTQYF. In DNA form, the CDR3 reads TGCGCCAGCAGCTTGGACAGGGGAAAAGATACGCAGTATTTT.

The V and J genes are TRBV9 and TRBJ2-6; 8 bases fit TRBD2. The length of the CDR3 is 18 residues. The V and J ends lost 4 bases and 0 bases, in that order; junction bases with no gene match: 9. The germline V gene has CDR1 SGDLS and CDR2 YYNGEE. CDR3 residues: CASSSRGGRLSGANVLTF. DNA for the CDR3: TGTGCCAGCAGCTCCCGGGGGGGACGGCTCTCTGGGGCCAACGTCCTGACTTTC.

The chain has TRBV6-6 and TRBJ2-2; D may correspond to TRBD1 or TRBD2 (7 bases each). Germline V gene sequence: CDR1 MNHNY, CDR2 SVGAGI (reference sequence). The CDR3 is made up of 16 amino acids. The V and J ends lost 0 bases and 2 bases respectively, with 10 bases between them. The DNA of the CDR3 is TGTGCCAGCAGTTACTCCAGGGGGGGAAACACCGGGGAGCTGTTTTTT. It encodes CASSYSRGGNTGELFF.

This CDR3 is CASSPTGTIYGYTF. The DNA of the CDR3 is TGTGCCAGCTCTCCGACCGGGACAATCTATGGCTACACCTTC. The chain recombines TRBV6-5 with TRBJ1-2; the D gene is possibly TRBD1 (6 bases). Germline V CDR1 and CDR2: MNHEY, SVGAGI. CDR3 length equals 14 residues. Trimming took off 8 bases at V and 4 bases at J, with 17 bases between the two ends.

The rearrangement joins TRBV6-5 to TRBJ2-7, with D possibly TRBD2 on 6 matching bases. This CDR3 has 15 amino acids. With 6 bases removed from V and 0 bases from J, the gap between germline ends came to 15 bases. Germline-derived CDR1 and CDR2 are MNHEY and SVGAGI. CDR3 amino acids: CASSAEGLTSYEQYF. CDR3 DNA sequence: TGTGCCAGCAGCGCTGAGGGACTGACCTCCTACGAGCAGTACTTC.

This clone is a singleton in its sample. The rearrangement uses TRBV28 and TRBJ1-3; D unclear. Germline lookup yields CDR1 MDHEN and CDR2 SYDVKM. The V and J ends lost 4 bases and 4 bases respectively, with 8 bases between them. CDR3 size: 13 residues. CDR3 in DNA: TGTGCCAGCAGTTACCGAACCGGAAACACCATATATTTT. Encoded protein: CASSYRTGNTIYF.

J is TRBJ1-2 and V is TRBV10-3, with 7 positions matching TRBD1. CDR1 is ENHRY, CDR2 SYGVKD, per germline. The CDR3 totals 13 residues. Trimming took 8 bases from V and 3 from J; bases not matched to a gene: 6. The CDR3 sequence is CAISEQGHYGYTF. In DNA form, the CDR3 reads TGTGCCATCTCCGAACAGGGGCACTATGGCTACACCTTC.

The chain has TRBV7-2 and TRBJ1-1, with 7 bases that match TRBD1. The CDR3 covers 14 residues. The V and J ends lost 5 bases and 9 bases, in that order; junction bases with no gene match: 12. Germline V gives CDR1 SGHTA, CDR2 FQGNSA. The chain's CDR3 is CASSTKGQASKAFF. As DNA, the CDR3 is TGTGCCAGCAGCACGAAAGGACAGGCTTCAAAAGCTTTCTTT.

DNA for the CDR3: TGCGCCAGCAGCTCGACGACTAATTCAGAGACCCAGTACTTC. This sequence encodes CASSSTTNSETQYF. The chain has TRBV5-1 and TRBJ2-5; tentative D call: TRBD2 (5 bases). From germline, CDR1 is SGHRS and CDR2 YFSETQ. This CDR3 is 14 amino acids long. The V end lost 3 bases, the J end lost 4 bases, and 13 bases lay between the germline ends.